This entry lists 6 T cell receptor beta chains sequenced from one sample in a study of control samples from healthy donors and cancer patients. The assay was immunoSEQ multiplex PCR, and TCRdb's table has in-frame clones only and misses some. The sample contains roughly 130,000 clones, just under 95% of which appear only once. The sample consisted of PBMCs. These TCRs come from a man in his 60s with colorectal cancer.

The V call is TRBV10-2, the J call TRBJ2-5, with TRBD2 identical over 11 bases. CDR1 WSHSY and CDR2 SAAADI come from the germline V gene. This CDR3 region has 16 residues. V lost 2 bases and J lost 7; bases outside the gene matches: 9. CDR3 DNA: TGCGCCAGCAGTGAGAACAACCCGACTAGCGGGGTGACCCAGTACTTC. It translates to CASSENNPTSGVTQYF.

The genes are TRBV25-1 and TRBJ2-1, with D possibly called TRBD1 or TRBD2 (5 bases each). The CDR3 extends over 15 amino acids. Trimming cost V 5 bases and J 7 bases, with 18 bases left between them. CDR1 and CDR2 from the germline V gene are MGHDK and SYGVNS. The CDR3 coding sequence is TGTGCCAGCAGTAACCGGGACCGAATTTTGAATGAGCAGTTCTTC. It specifies CASSNRDRILNEQFF.

This clone appeared a few times. The V gene is TRBV7-9, the J gene TRBJ1-1, with TRBD1 matching 7 bases. V lost 7 bases to trimming and J lost 1 base; unmatched junction nucleotides: 9. The germline V gene encodes CDR1 SEHNR and CDR2 FQNEAQ (reference sequence). The CDR3 contains 15 residues. The CDR3 DNA follows: TGTGCCAGCACCCCTAAAAACAGGGGGAACACTGAAGCTTTCTTT. Its translation: CASTPKNRGNTEAFF. The full variable domain, its missing parts supplied by reference TRBV7-9 and TRBJ1-1, is DTGVSQNPRHKITKRGQNVTFRCDPISEHNRLYWYRQTLGQGPEFLTYFQNEAQLEKSRLLSDRFSAERPKGSFSTLEIQRTEQGDSAMYLCASTPKNRGNTEAFFGQGTRLTVV.

J is TRBJ2-5 and V is TRBV7-9; 8 bases are a match to TRBD1. CDR1 is SEHNR and CDR2 is FQNEAQ in the germline V gene (reference sequence). Trimming took 5 bases from V and 3 from J; bases not matched to a gene: 8. This CDR3 has 15 residues. CDR3 DNA sequence: TGTGCCAGCAGCGTCCGGGACAGGATCAAAGAGACCCAGTACTTC. It yields the protein CASSVRDRIKETQYF.

This chain connects TRBV27 to TRBJ2-1; TRBD1 matches at 11 bases. Trimming cost V 6 bases and J 6 bases; bases outside gene matches: 7. Germline values: CDR1 MNHEY, CDR2 SMNVEV (reference sequence). The CDR3 spans 15 residues. CDR3 sequence reads: CASSEGTGGSNEQFF. CDR3 in DNA: TGTGCCAGCAGCGAAGGGACAGGGGGTAGCAATGAGCAGTTCTTC.

In DNA, the CDR3 is TGTGCCAGTAGTCCGGGACGGACCTATAATTCACCCCTCCACTTT. Its translation is CASSPGRTYNSPLHF. The V gene is TRBV19, the J gene TRBJ1-6; perhaps TRBD1 as D (5 bases). Per germline, CDR1 LNHDA and CDR2 SQIVND (reference sequence). CDR3 length: 15 residues. V dropped 5 bases and J dropped 2 bases, with 10 bases sitting between them.